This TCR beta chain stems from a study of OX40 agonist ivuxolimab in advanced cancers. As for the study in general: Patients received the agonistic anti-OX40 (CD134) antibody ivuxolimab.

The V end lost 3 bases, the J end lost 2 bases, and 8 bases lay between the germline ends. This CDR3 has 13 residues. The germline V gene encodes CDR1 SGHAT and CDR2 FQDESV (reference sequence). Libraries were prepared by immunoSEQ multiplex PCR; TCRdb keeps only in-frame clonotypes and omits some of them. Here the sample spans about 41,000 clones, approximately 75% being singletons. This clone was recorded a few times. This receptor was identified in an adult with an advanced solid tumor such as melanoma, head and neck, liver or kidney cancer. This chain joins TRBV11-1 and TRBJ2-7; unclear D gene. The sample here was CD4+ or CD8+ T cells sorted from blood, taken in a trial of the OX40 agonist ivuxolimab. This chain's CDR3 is CASSFVPAYEQYV. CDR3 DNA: TGTGCCAGCAGCTTCGTCCCGGCCTACGAGCAGTACGTC.